Below, 13 T cell receptor beta chains from the same sample are listed, as sequenced in a study of CD8 T cells in ankylosing spondylitis. TCRdb recomputed calls from the 5' RACE reads with MiXCR, one row per CDR3 protein. The sample carries 240,000 or so distinct CDR3 sequences, approximately 11% recorded once. Sequenced input: blood, either unsorted or a sorted T cell fraction (not recorded which). These receptors all stem from a male donor with ankylosing spondylitis or in good health (not recorded which).

The sample holds many counts of this clonotype. The chain carries TRBV20-1 and TRBJ2-7; TRBD2 matches 10 bases. The CDR3 covers 13 residues. The germline CDR1 and CDR2 sequences are DFQATT and SNEGSKA (reference sequence). The J segment lost 2 bases and the V segment lost 7 bases, leaving 5 bases of the junction unmatched. DNA of the CDR3: TGCAGTGTTAATAGCGGGGGGACCTACGAGCAGTACTTC. The encoded protein is CSVNSGGTYEQYF.

Many counts were recorded for this clonotype. This chain links TRBV6-1 with TRBJ1-1, with D tentatively TRBD1 (6 bases). V was trimmed by 1 base and J by 4 bases, leaving 10 bases between them. CDR3 length: 14 residues. Germline CDR1 is MNHNS and CDR2 is SASEGT. CDR3 protein: CASSEEGHSTEAFF. The CDR3 bases are TGTGCCAGCAGTGAAGAGGGACACAGCACTGAAGCTTTCTTT.

The CDR3 nucleotides are TGTGCCAGCAGCTTAATCCGCACCACAGATACGCAGTATTTT. Protein product: CASSLIRTTDTQYF. This chain joins TRBV7-2 and TRBJ2-3, with D unclear. V dropped 2 bases and J dropped 2 bases, with 8 bases sitting between them. Germline CDR1 SGHTA, CDR2 FQGNSA. The CDR3 is made up of 14 amino acids.

The V and J genes are TRBV6-1 and TRBJ1-4, with a tentative D call TRBD1 (6 bases). V lost 6 bases and J lost 0, with 11 bases in between. The length of the CDR3 is 15 residues. Per germline, CDR1 MNHNS and CDR2 SASEGT. Here the CDR3 reads CASRSGDSTNEKLFF. CDR3 nucleotide sequence: TGTGCCAGCAGATCAGGGGACTCAACTAATGAAAAACTGTTTTTT.

This clonotype was observed a few times. The chain couples TRBV5-1 to TRBJ2-2; TRBD1 agrees at 11 bases. Germline values: CDR1 SGHRS, CDR2 YFSETQ. J was trimmed by 6 bases and V by 2 bases; bases with no gene match: 9. The CDR3 is made up of 17 amino acids. DNA of the CDR3: TGCGCCAGCAGCTTTAACACCGGGACAGGGGGGTCCGGGGAGCTGTTTTTT. Amino acids: CASSFNTGTGGSGELFF.

This clonotype was observed at least ten times. The chain employs TRBV10-3 and TRBJ2-1; D is undetermined. In germline, CDR1 is ENHRY, CDR2 SYGVKD. Trimming removed 2 bases from V and 8 bases from J, with 16 bases in between. The CDR3 runs 15 residues. CDR3 coding DNA: TGTGCCATCAGTGAGAGGGTAATCGTGGGTGATGAGCAGTTCTTC. Translating it yields CAISERVIVGDEQFF.

J is TRBJ1-5 and V is TRBV7-2; D is uncertain. From germline, CDR1 is SGHTA and CDR2 FQGNSA. This CDR3 is 15 amino acids long. V gave up 5 bases and J gave up 0 bases, with 11 bases separating them. CDR3 in DNA: TGTGCCAGCAGCCTATTCTGGGGTAGCAATCAGCCCCAGCATTTT. This sequence encodes CASSLFWGSNQPQHF.

This clonotype was found many times. The chain carries TRBV5-1 and TRBJ2-7, with 9 bases fitting TRBD2. The CDR3 extends over 14 amino acids. CDR1 SGHRS and CDR2 YFSETQ come from the germline V gene. Trimming at V came to 3 bases and at J to 5 bases, leaving 6 bases not matched to a gene. The CDR3 DNA follows: TGCGCCAGCAGCTCCTTAGCGGGAGATAACGAGCAGTACTTC. This codes for CASSSLAGDNEQYF.

This clonotype was observed many times. This chain joins TRBV20-1 and TRBJ1-4; TRBD1 might be the D (5 bases). The CDR3 consists of 12 residues. Germline V CDR1 and CDR2: DFQATT, SNEGSKA (reference sequence). Deletions cut 4 bases from V and 11 bases from J, with 14 bases between. For the CDR3, the DNA is TGCAGTGCTACACATCATAGGGACAAACTGTTTTTT. It codes for CSATHHRDKLFF.

On this clonotype: A read error may explain this, as a much larger clone is one base away. This chain uses TRBV20-1 with TRBJ1-2; 7 positions agree with TRBD1. V shed 6 bases and J 3 bases; nucleotides not matched to a gene: 4. The CDR3 totals 12 residues. Germline values: CDR1 DFQATT, CDR2 SNEGSKA (reference sequence). The CDR3 region is CSAAQGYYGYTF. The CDR3 nucleotides read TGCAGTGCGGCACAGGGGTACTATGGCTACACCTTC.

This clonotype has a handful of counts. The chain carries TRBV7-9 and TRBJ1-6; 7 bases map to TRBD1. Germline-derived CDR1 and CDR2 are SEHNR and FQNEAQ (reference sequence). This CDR3 has 14 amino acids. Trimming cost V 5 bases and J 10 bases; bases outside gene matches: 8. DNA for the CDR3: TGTGCCAGCAGCCGATCGACAGGGAACTCACCCCTCCACTTT. Translated, it gives CASSRSTGNSPLHF.

This clonotype was seen repeatedly, ten times or more. The V and J genes are TRBV9 and TRBJ2-3; D gene unclear. In germline, CDR1 is SGDLS, CDR2 YYNGEE. The CDR3 length is 15 residues. V shed 0 bases and J shed 2 bases, with 10 bases lying between them. The CDR3 loop is CASSVVSSNTDTQYF. CDR3 nucleotides: TGTGCCAGCAGCGTAGTATCCTCCAACACAGATACGCAGTATTTT. The full variable domain, its missing parts supplied by reference TRBV9 and TRBJ2-3, is DSGVTQTPKHLITATGQRVTLRCSPRSGDLSVYWYQQSLDQGLQFLIQYYNGEERAKGNILERFSAQQFPDLHSELNLSSLELGDSALYFCASSVVSSNTDTQYFGPGTRLTVL.

This clonotype was seen ten or more times. The J gene is TRBJ2-2, the V gene TRBV5-1; D is tentatively TRBD1 or TRBD2 (5 bases each). Germline loops: CDR1 SGHRS, CDR2 YFSETQ. This CDR3 region has 17 residues. V lost 0 bases to trimming and J lost 0 bases, with 12 bases between them. The CDR3 region is CASSLGTGATNTGELFF. CDR3 sequence (DNA): TGCGCCAGCAGCTTGGGGACTGGGGCGACGAACACCGGGGAGCTGTTTTTT. Based on the CDR3 plus reference TRBV5-1 and TRBJ2-2, the full variable domain is KAGVTQTPRYLIKTRGQQVTLSCSPISGHRSVSWYQQTPGQGLQFLFEYFSETQRNKGNFPGRFSGRQFSNSRSEMNVSTLELGDSALYLCASSLGTGATNTGELFFGEGSRLTVL.